The source of this T cell receptor (beta chain) is a study of regulatory T cells in long-lasting Graves disease. General study results and limits: Limited sample numbers may have lowered accuracy. Persistent disease was characterized by preferential usage of TRBV28, TRBJ1-2 and TRBJ2-5.

A note on this clonotype: The antigen is not known. A much larger clone sits a single nucleotide away, making a read error possible.

To make TCR beta libraries, researchers used iRepertoire HTBI primers and Arm-PCR of CDR3 regions. TCRdb itself ran the multiplex PCR reads through MiXCR, one entry per CDR3 protein. The table has a few hundred thousand distinct CDR3 sequences, approximately 13% seen once; the top ten hold roughly a tenth. The germline CDR1 and CDR2 sequences are MNHEY and SVGEGT. This CDR3 is 17 amino acids long. Time point of the sample: newly diagnosed GD, antithyroid drugs for less than 3 months. Following extraction of RNA from PBMCs, that RNA was used to make the TCR library. This sample was shared with a second study, whose subject was T cells in Graves' hyperthyroidism and ophthalmopathy. From that report: Using the HTBI primer set, a first-round RT-PCR was run on the TCR CDR3. Most thyroid-expanded clonotypes above 0.001 were also found in blood.

This chain connects TRBV6-2 or TRBV6-3 to TRBJ2-7; 9 bases are a match to TRBD2. The receptor was derived from a man aged 25-40 years with Graves disease. The source was peripheral blood mononuclear cells (PBMCs), collected at new diagnosis, from a patient treated with antithyroid drugs. CDR3 sequence: CASSPDISGSHSYEEYF. For the CDR3, the DNA is TGTGCCAGCAGTCCGGACATTAGCGGGAGCCATTCCTACGAGGAGTACTTC.